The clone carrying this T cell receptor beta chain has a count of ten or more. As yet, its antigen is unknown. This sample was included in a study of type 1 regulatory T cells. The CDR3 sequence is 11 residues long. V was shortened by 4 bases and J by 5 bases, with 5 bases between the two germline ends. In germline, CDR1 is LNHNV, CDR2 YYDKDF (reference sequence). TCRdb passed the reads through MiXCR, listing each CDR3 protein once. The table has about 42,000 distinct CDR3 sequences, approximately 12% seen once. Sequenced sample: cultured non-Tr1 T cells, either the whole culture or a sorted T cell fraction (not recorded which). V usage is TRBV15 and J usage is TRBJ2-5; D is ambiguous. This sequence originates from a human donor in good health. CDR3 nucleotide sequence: TGTGCCACCAGCAAAGAGGAGACCCAGTACTTC. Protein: CATSKEETQYF. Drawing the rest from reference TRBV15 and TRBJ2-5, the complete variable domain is DAMVIQNPRYQVTQFGKPVTLSCSQTLNHNVMYWYQQKSSQAPKLLFHYYDKDFNNEADTPDNFQSRRPNTSFCFLDIRSPGLGDTAMYLCATSKEETQYFGPGTRLLVL.